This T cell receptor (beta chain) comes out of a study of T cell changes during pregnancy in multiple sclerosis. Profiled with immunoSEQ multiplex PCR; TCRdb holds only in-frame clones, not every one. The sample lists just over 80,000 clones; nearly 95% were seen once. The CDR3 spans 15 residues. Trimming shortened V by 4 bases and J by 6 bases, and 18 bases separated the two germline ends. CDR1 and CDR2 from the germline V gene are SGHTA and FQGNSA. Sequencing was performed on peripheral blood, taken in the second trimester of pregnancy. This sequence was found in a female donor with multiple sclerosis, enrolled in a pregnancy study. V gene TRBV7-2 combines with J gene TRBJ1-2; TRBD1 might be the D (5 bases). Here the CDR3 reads CASSSPRTPWDGYTF. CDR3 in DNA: TGTGCCAGCAGCTCACCTAGGACACCTTGGGATGGCTACACCTTC.